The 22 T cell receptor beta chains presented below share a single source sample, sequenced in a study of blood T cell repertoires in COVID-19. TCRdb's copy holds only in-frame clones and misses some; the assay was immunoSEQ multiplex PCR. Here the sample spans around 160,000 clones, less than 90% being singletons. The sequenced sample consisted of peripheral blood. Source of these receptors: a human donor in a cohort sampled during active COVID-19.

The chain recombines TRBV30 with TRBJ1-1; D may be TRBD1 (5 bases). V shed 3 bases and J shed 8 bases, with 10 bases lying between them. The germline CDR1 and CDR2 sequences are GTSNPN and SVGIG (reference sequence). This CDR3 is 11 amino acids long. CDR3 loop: CAWSGGVEAFF. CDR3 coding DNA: TGTGCCTGGAGCGGGGGGGTCGAAGCTTTCTTT. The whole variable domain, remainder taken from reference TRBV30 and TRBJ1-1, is SQTIHQWPATLVQPVGSPLSLECTVEGTSNPNLYWYRQAAGRGLQLLFYSVGIGQISSEVPQNLSASRPQDRQFILSSKKLLLSDSGFYLCAWSGGVEAFFGQGTRLTVV.

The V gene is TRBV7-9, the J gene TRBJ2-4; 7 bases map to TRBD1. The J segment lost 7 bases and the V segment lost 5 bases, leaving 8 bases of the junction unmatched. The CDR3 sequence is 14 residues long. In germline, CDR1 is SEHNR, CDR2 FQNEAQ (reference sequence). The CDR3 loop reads CASSPGTVGNIQYF. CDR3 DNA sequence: TGTGCCAGCAGCCCGGGGACAGTGGGGAACATTCAGTACTTC.

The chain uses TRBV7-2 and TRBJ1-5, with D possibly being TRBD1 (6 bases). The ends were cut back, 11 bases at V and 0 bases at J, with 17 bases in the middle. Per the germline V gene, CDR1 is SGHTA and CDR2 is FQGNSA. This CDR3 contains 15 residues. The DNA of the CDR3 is TGTGCCTCTGCCAGGGGCCCTTATAGCAATCAGCCCCAGCATTTT. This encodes CASARGPYSNQPQHF.

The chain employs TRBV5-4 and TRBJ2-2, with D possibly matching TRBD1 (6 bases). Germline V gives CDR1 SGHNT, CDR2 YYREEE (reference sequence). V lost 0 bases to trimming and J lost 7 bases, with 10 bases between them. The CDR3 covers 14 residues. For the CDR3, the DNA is TGTGCCAGCAGCTTGGCACAGGGCGGCGGGGAGCTGTTTTTT. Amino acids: CASSLAQGGGELFF. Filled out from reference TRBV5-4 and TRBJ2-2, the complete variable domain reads ETGVTQSPTHLIKTRGQQVTLRCSSQSGHNTVSWYQQALGQGPQFIFQYYREEENGRGNFPPRFSGLQFPNYSSELNVNALELDDSALYLCASSLAQGGGELFFGEGSRLTVL.

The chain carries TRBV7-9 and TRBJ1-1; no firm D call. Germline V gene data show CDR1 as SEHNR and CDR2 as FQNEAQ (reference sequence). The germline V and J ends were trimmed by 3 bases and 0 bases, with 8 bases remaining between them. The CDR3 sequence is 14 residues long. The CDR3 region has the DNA TGTGCCAGCAGCTTGCGGATGGTGAACACTGAAGCTTTCTTT. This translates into CASSLRMVNTEAFF.

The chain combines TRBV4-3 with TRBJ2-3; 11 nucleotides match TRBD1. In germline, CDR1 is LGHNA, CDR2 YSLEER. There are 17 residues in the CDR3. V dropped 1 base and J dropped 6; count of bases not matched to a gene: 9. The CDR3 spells CASSQGIGTGGRDTQYF. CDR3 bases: TGCGCCAGCAGCCAAGGCATAGGGACAGGGGGGCGGGATACGCAGTATTTT.

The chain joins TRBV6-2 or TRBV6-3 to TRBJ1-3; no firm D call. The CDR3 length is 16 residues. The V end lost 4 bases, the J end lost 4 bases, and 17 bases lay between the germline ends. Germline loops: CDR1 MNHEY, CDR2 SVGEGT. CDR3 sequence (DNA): TGTGCCAGCAGTTGGACCATCCGGGAACAGGGAAACACCATATATTTT. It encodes CASSWTIREQGNTIYF.

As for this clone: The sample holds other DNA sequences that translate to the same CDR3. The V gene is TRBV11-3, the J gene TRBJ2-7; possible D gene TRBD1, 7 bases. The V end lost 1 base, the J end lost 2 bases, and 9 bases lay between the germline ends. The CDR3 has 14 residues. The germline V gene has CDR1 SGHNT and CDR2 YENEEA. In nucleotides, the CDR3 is TGTGCCAGCAGCTTAGCAGGGGGGCCCTACGAGCAGTACTTC. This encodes CASSLAGGPYEQYF.

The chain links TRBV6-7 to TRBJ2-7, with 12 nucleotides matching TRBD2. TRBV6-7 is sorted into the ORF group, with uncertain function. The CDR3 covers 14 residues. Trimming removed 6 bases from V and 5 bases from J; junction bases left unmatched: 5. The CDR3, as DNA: TGTGCCAGCAGCCAGACTAGCGGGGGCCACGAGCAGTACTTC. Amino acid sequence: CASSQTSGGHEQYF.

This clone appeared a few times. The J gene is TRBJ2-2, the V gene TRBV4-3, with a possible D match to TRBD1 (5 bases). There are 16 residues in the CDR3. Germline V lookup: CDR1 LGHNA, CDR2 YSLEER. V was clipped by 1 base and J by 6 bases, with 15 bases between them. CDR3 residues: CASSQGIPGSAGELFF. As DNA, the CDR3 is TGCGCCAGCAGCCAAGGAATCCCAGGGTCCGCCGGGGAGCTGTTTTTT.

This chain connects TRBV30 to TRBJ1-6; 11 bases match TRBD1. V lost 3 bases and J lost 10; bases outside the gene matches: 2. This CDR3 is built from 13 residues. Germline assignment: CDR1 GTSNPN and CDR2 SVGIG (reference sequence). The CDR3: CAWRGQGDSPLHF. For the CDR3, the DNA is TGTGCCTGGAGGGGACAGGGGGACTCACCCCTCCACTTT.

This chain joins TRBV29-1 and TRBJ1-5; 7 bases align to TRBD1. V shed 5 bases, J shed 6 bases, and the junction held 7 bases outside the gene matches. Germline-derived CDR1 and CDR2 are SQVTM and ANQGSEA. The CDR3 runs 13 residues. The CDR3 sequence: CSVWPGGIQPQHF. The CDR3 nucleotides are TGCAGCGTTTGGCCAGGGGGAATTCAGCCCCAGCATTTT. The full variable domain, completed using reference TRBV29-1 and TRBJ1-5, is SAVISQKPSRDICQRGTSLTIQCQVDSQVTMMFWYRQQPGQSLTLIATANQGSEATYESGFVIDKFPISRPNLTFSTLTVSNMSPEDSSIYLCSVWPGGIQPQHFGDGTRLSIL.

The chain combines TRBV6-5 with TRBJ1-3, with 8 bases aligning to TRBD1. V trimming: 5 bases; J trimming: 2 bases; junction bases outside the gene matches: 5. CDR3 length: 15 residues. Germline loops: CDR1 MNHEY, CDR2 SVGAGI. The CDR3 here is CASSPRTGPGNTIYF. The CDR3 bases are TGTGCCAGCAGTCCTCGGACAGGGCCTGGAAACACCATATATTTT.

CDR3 in DNA: TGTGCCATCACCGACACATATAATTCACCCCTCCACTTT. Protein sequence: CAITDTYNSPLHF. This chain connects TRBV10-3 to TRBJ1-6; unclear D gene. Trimming left V 7 bases short and J 4 bases short, with 8 bases between. The CDR3 runs 13 residues. Germline V gene sequence: CDR1 ENHRY, CDR2 SYGVKD.

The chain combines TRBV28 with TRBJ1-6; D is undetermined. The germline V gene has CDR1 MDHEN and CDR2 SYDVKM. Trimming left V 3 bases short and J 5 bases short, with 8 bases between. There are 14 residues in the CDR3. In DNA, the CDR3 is TGTGCCAGCAGTTTCGGTCAAAATAATTCACCCCTCCACTTT. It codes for CASSFGQNNSPLHF.

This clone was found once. The CDR3 here is CASSLQGGGATADTQYF. CDR3 nucleotide sequence: TGTGCCAGCAGCCTCCAGGGCGGGGGGGCCACGGCAGATACGCAGTATTTT. This chain joins TRBV21-1 and TRBJ2-3; TRBD2 was called by the table and not checked on the DNA. TRBV21-1 is a pseudogene segment. This CDR3 has 17 residues.

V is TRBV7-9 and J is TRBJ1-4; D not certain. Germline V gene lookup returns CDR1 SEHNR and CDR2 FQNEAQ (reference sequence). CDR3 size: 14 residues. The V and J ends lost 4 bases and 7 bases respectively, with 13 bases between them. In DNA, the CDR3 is TGTGCCAGCAGCTCCCGGGAGGGAACTGAAAAACTGTTTTTT. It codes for CASSSREGTEKLFF.

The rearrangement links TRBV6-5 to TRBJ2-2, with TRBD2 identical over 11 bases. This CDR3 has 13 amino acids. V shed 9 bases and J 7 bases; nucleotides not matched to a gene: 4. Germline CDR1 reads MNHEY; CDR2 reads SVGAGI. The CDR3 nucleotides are TGTGCCAGTGGTGGGACTAGCGGCGGGGAGCTGTTTTTT. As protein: CASGGTSGGELFF.

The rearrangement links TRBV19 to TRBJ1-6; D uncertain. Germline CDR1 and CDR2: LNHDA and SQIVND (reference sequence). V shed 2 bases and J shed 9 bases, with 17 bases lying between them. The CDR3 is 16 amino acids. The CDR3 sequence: CASSISYGSQPSPLHF. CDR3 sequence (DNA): TGTGCCAGTAGTATAAGCTACGGGTCTCAGCCTTCACCCCTCCACTTT.

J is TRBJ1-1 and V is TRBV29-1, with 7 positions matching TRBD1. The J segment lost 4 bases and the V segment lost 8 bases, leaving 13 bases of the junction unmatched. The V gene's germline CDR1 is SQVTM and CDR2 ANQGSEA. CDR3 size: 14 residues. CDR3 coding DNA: TGCAGCCATGATGTAGGGGGCGCGGGCACTGAAGCTTTCTTT. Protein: CSHDVGGAGTEAFF.

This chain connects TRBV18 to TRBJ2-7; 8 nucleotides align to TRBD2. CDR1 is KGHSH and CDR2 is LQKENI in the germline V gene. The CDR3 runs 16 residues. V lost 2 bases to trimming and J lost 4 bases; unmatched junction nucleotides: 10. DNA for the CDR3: TGTGCCAGCTCACCAGTTGACGGGGGGGCCCGATACGAGCAGTACTTC. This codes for CASSPVDGGARYEQYF.

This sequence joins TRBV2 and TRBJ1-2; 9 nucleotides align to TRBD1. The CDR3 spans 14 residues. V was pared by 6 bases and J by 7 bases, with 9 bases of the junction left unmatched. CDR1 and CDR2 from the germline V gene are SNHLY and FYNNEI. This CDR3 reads CASRRDRAWGGYTF. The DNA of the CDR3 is TGTGCCAGCAGGAGGGACAGGGCTTGGGGTGGCTACACCTTC.